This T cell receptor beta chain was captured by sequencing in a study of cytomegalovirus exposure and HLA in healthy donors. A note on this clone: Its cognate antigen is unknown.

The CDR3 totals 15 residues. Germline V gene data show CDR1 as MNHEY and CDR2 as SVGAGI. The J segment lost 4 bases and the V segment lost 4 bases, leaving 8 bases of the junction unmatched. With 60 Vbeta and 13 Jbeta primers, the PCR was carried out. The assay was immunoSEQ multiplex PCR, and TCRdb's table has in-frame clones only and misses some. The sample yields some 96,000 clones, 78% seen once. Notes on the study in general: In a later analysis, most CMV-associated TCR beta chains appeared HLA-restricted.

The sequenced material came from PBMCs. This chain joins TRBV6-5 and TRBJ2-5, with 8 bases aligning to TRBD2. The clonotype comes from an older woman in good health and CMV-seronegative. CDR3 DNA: TGTGCCAGCAGTTCCGAGCGGGAGTGGGTAGAGACCCAGTACTTC. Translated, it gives CASSSEREWVETQYF.